Listed below are T cell receptor beta chains from one sample, sequenced in a study of T cell repertoires in cytomegalovirus infection. No cognate antigen is known for these TCRs. TCRdb recomputed calls from the reads with MiXCR, one row per CDR3 protein. The table includes 650,000 to 900,000 distinct CDR3 sequences, roughly 33% detected once. The sample consisted of cultured CD8+ T cells from PBMCs, taken from culture after CMV antigen stimulation. These receptors were collected from a human donor in good health (CMV status not recorded). Some clones in this sample may be carry-over from other donors' samples. CDR3s include the opening cysteine and the closing phenylalanine or tryptophan. Each record gives: V gene, J gene, CDR3 protein.

TRBV9	TRBJ2-5	CASTSWSGEQETQYF
TRBV9	TRBJ1-2	CVSSVAHRSNYGYTF
TRBV6-6	TRBJ1-2	CASSYLITGGYGYTF
TRBV7-6	TRBJ2-3	CASSTPRDGGITDTQYF
TRBV2	TRBJ1-2	CASSPQTGDYGYTF
TRBV29-1	TRBJ2-1	CSVEGVGLPSDEQFF
TRBV27	TRBJ2-3	CASNSPDGRTDTQYF
TRBV7-9	TRBJ1-6	CASSARQESPLHF
TRBV5-1	TRBJ2-1	CASSLGTENNEQFF
TRBV7-3	TRBJ2-2	CASSLRFAGPNTGELFF
TRBV7-2	TRBJ2-3	CASTNYLGDPGTDTQYF
TRBV15	TRBJ1-6	CATSRARQGGYNSPLHF
TRBV6-6	TRBJ2-1	CASSAGTTYDEQFF
TRBV5-1	TRBJ2-1	CASSPGLAGALTYNEQFF
TRBV9	TRBJ2-7	CASSVGPGAYEQYF
TRBV3-1	TRBJ2-1	CASSQTHNEQFF
TRBV7-6	TRBJ1-5	CVSSLSVGDQPQHF
TRBV7-2	TRBJ1-2	CASSLVLADTYGYTF
TRBV7-6	TRBJ2-1	CASSMIAGEVSYNEQFF
TRBV4-3	TRBJ1-3	CASSQDEGTGNTIYF
TRBV12-3/TRBV12-4	TRBJ2-2	CASSTGGGELFF
TRBV9	TRBJ2-2	CASTGGSNTGELFF
TRBV6-1	TRBJ1-2	CASSLSIDRHGYTF
TRBV6-1	TRBJ1-2	CASSTGENYGYTF
TRBV3-1	TRBJ1-2	CASSQQSRTDFSGDGYTF
TRBV4-1	TRBJ2-7	CASSLRTSGGEQYF
TRBV7-4	TRBJ2-3	CASSAGVSGGDTQYF
TRBV27	TRBJ1-1	CASRGGVANTEAFF
TRBV19	TRBJ1-2	CASRQPETGREGYTF
TRBV7-9	TRBJ2-7	CASSKTGYGFHEQYF
TRBV6-6	TRBJ2-1	CASSRVIQKFF
TRBV11-3	TRBJ2-1	CASSLERLAGGGMSYNEQFF
TRBV23-1	TRBJ2-3	CASSRPKNPDRRADTQYF
TRBV27	TRBJ2-3	CASSPQGKLGDTQYF
TRBV29-1	TRBJ1-3	CSAGQGTSGNTIYF
TRBV9	TRBJ2-1	CASSVRDRGFHEQFF
TRBV6-6	TRBJ1-1	CASSYSVLAGAEDTEAFF
TRBV28	TRBJ1-2	CASSGRLFNYGYTF
TRBV7-8	TRBJ1-1	CASSRRVGNTEAFF
TRBV7-8	TRBJ2-1	CASSLRPLGTEQFF
TRBV9	TRBJ2-3	CASSLGKGLAYTDTQYF
TRBV5-4	TRBJ1-1	CASSLGQSHTEAFF
TRBV19	TRBJ1-5	CASGGQGRDGNQPQHF
TRBV4-1	TRBJ2-2	CASSQVGRNTGELFF
TRBV6-6	TRBJ2-5	CASSVRGGDETQYF
TRBV6-5	TRBJ2-2	CASSYSGSAVTNTGELFF
TRBV12-3/TRBV12-4	TRBJ2-1	CASRRTSGDEQFF
TRBV7-8	TRBJ2-5	CASSPILGTSDGETQYF
TRBV4-1	TRBJ2-3	CASSQESATDTQYF
TRBV19	TRBJ1-1	CASSRPGQVLNTEAFF
TRBV6-6	TRBJ2-3	CASSYHLPPTSGGADTQYF
TRBV6-5	TRBJ1-2	CASSYDPGAVGYGYTF
TRBV7-6	TRBJ2-5	CASSLDVGVQETQYF
TRBV27	TRBJ1-2	CASSRWDREGDGYTF
TRBV7-9	TRBJ1-1	CASSSNEIPKQLPNTEAFF
TRBV20-1	TRBJ1-2	CSARAGGYGYTF
TRBV27	TRBJ1-5	CASSPTTWQPQHF
TRBV5-1	TRBJ2-7	CASSPDFYEQYF
TRBV7-6	TRBJ2-3	CASSPGLAGDADTQYF
TRBV4-1	TRBJ2-7	CASSQDQVYEQYF